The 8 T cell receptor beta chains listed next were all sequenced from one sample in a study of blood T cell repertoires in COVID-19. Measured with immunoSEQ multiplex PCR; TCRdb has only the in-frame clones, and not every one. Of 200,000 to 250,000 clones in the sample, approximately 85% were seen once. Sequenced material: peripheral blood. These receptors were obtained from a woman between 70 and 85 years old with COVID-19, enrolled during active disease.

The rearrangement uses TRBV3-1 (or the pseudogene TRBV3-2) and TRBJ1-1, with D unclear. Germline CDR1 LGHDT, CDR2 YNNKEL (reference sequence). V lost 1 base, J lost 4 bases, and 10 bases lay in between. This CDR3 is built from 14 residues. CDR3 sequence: CASSQVSLGTEAFF. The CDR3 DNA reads TGTGCCAGCAGCCAAGTCTCCCTAGGCACTGAAGCTTTCTTT.

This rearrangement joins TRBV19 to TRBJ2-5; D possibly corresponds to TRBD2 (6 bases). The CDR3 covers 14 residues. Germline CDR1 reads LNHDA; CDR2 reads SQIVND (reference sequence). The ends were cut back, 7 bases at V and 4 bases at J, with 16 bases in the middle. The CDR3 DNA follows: TGTGCCAGTAAGGCCGAGACTAGGGGAGAGACCCAGTACTTC. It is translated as CASKAETRGETQYF.

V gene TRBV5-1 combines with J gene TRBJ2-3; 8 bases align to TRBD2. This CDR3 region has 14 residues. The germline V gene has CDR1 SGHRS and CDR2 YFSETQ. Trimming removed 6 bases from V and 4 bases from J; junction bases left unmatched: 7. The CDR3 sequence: CASNSGLAADTQYF. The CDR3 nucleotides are TGCGCCAGCAATTCAGGACTAGCAGCAGATACGCAGTATTTT. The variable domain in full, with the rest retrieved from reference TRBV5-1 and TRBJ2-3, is KAGVTQTPRYLIKTRGQQVTLSCSPISGHRSVSWYQQTPGQGLQFLFEYFSETQRNKGNFPGRFSGRQFSNSRSEMNVSTLELGDSALYLCASNSGLAADTQYFGPGTRLTVL.

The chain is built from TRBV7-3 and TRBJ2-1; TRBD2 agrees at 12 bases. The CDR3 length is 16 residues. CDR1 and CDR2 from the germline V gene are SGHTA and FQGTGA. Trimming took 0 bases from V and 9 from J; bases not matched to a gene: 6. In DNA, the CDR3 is TGTGCCAGCAGCTTAACTCTAGCGGGAGGGCTGGTTGAGCAGTTCTTC. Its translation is CASSLTLAGGLVEQFF.

This chain's CDR3 is CSVGGGDAEAFF. The DNA for the CDR3 is TGCAGCGTTGGGGGAGGGGACGCTGAAGCTTTCTTT. V is TRBV29-1 and J is TRBJ1-1; D may be TRBD1 (5 bases). Germline CDR1 and CDR2: SQVTM and ANQGSEA. The CDR3 contains 12 residues. Trimming took 4 bases from V and 6 from J, leaving 12 bases between them.

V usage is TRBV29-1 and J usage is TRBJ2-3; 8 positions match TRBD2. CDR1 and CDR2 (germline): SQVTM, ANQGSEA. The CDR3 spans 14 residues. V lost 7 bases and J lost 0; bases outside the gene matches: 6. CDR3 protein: CSGQTSGSTDTQYF. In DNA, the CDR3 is TGCAGCGGCCAAACTAGCGGTAGCACAGATACGCAGTATTTT.

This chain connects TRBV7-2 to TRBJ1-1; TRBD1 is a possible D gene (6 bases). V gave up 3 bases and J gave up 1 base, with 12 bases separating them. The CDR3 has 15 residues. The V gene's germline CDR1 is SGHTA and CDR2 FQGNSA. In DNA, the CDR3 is TGTGCCAGCAGCTTGTTCCAGGGGAAGAACACTGAAGCTTTCTTT. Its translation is CASSLFQGKNTEAFF. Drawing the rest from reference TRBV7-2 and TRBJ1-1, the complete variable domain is GAGVSQSPSNKVTEKGKDVELRCDPISGHTALYWYRQSLGQGLEFLIYFQGNSAPDKSGLPSDRFSAERTGGSVSTLTIQRTQQEDSAVYLCASSLFQGKNTEAFFGQGTRLTVV.

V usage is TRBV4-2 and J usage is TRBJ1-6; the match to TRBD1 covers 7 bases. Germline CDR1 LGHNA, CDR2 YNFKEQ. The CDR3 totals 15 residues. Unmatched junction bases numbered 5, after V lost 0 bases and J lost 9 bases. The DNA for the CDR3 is TGTGCCAGCAGCCAAGATACAGGGGTGGGTTCACCCCTCCACTTT. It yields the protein CASSQDTGVGSPLHF.